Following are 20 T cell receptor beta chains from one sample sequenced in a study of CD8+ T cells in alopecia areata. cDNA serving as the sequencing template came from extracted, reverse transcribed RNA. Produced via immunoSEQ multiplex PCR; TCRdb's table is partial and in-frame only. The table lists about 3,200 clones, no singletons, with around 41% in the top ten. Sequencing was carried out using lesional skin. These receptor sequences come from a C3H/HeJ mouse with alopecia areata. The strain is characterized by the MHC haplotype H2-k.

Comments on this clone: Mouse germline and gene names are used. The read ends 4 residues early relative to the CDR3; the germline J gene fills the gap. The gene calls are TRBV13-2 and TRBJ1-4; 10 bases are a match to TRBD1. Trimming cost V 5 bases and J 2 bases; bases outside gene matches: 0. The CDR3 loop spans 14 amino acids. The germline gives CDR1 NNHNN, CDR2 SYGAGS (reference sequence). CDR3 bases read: TGTGCCAGCGGGGGACAGGGGTCCAACGAA. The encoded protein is CASGGQGSNE. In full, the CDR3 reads CASGGQGSNERLFF.

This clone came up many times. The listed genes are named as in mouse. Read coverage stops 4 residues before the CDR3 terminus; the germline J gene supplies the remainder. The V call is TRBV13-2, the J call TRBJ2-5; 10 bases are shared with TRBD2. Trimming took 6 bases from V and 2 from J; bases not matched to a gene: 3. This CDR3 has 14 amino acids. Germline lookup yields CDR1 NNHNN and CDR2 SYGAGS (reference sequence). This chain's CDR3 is CASERLGGQDTQYF. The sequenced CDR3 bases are TGTGCCAGCGAACGACTGGGGGGCCAAGAC.

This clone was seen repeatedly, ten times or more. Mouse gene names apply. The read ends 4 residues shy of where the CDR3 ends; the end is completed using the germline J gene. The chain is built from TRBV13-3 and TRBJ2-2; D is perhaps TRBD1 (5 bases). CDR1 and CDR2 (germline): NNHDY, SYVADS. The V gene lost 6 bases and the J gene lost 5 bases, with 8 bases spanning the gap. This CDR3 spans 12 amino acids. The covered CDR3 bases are TGTGCCAGCAACCAGGGAACCGGG. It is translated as CASNQGTG. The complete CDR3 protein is CASNQGTGQLYF.

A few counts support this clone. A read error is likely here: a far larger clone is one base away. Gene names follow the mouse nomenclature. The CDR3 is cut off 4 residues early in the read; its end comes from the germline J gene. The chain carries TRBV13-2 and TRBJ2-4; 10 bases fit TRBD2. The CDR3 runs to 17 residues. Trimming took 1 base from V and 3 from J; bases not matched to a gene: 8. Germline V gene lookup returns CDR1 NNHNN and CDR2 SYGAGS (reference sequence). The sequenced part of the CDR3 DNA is TGTGCCAGCGGTGATCTGGGACTGGGGCGTGGGCAAAAC. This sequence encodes CASGDLGLGRGQN. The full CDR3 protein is CASGDLGLGRGQNTLYF.

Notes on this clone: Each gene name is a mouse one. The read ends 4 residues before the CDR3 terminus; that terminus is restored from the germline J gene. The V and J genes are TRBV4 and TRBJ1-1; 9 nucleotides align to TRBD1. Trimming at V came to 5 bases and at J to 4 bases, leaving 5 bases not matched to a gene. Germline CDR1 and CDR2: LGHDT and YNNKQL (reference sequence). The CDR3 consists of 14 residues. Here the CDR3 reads CASSQGQGVTEVFF. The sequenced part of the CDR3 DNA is TGTGCCAGCAGCCAGGGACAGGGAGTCACA.

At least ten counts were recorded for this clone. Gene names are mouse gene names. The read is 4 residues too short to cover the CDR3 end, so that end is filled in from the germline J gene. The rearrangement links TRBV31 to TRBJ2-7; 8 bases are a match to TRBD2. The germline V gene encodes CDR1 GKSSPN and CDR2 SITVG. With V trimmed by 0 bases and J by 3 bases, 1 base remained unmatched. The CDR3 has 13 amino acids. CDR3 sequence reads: CAWSLWGGYEQYF. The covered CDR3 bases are TGTGCCTGGAGTCTGTGGGGGGGCTAT.

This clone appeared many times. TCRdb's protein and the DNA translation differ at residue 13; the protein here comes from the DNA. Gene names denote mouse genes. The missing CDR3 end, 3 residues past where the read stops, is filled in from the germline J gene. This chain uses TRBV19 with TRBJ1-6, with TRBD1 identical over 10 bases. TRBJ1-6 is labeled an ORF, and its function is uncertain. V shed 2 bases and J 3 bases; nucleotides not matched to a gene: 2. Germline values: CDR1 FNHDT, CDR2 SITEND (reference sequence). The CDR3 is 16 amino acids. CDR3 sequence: CASSIRTGGYNSPLYF. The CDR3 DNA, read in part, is TGTGCCAGCAGTATCCGGACAGGGGGCTATAATTCGCCC.

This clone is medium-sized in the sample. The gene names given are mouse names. The CDR3 bases that were read are TGTGCTAGCAGTTTATCAGGGACA. Protein sequence: CASSLSGT. The full CDR3 protein reads CASSLSGTEVFF. The genes are TRBV29 and TRBJ1-1; D is undetermined. The DNA ends 4 residues before the CDR3 does, and the rest of the CDR3 is filled in from the germline J gene. CDR1 is MSHET and CDR2 is SYDVDS in the germline V gene. The CDR3 sequence is 12 residues long.

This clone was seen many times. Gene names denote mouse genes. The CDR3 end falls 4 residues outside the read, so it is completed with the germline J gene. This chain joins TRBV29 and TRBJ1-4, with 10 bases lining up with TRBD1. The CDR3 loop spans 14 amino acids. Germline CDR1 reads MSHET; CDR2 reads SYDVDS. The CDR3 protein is CASSSGTGVERLFF. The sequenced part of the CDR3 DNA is TGTGCTAGCAGTTCCGGGACAGGGGTCGAA. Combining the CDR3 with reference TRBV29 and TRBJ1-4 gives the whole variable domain DMKVTQMPRYLIKRMGENVLLECGQDMSHETMYWYRQDPGLGLQLIYISYDVDSNSEGDIPKGYRVSRKKREHFSLILDSAKTNQTSVYFCASSSGTGVERLFFGHGTKLSVL.

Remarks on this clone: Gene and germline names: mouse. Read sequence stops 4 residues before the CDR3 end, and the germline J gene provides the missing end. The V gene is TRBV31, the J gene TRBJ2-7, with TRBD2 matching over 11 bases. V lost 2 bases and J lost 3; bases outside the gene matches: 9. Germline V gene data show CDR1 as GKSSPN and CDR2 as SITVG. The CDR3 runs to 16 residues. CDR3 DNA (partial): TGTGCCTGGAGTAAAACCGGGACTGGGGGATTCTAT. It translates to CAWSKTGTGGFY. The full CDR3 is CAWSKTGTGGFYEQYF. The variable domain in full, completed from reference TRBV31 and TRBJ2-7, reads AQTIHQWPVAEIKAVGSPLSLGCTIKGKSSPNLYWYWQATGGTLQQLFYSITVGQVESVVQLNLSASRPKDDQFILSTEKLLLSHSGFYLCAWSKTGTGGFYEQYFGPGTRLTVL.

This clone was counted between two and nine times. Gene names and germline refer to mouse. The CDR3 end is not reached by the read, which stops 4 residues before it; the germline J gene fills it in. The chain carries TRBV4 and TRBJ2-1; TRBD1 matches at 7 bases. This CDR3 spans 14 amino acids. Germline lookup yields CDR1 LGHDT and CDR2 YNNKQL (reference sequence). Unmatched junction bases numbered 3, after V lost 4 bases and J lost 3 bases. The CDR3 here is CASSSWDSYAEQFF. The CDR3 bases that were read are TGTGCCAGCAGCTCTTGGGACAGCTATGCT.

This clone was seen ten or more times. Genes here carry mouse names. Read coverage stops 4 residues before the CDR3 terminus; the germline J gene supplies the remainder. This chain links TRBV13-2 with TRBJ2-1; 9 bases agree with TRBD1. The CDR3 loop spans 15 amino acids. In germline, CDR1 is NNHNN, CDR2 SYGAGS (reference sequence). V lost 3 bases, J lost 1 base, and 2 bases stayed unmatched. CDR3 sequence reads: CASGGTGVNYAEQFF. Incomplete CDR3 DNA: TGTGCCAGCGGTGGGACAGGGGTAAACTATGCT.

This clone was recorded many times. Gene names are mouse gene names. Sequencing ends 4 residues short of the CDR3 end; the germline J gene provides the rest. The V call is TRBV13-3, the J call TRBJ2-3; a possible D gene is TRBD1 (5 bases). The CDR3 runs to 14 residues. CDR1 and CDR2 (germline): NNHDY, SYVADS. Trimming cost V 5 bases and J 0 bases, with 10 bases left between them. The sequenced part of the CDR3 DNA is TGTGCCAGCAGGAGACAGACTAGTGCAGAA. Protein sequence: CASRRQTSAE. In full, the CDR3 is CASRRQTSAETLYF.

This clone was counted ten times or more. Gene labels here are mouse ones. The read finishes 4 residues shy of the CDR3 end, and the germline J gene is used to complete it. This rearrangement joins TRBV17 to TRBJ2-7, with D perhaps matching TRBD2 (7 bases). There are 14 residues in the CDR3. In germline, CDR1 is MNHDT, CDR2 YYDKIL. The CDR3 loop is CASSRGGAPYEQYF. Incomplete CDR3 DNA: TGTGCTAGCAGTAGAGGGGGGGCGCCGTAT.

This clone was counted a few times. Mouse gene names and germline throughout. The DNA read from the CDR3 is TGTGCCAGCAGCCAAGAACTGGGGGCTAGTCAAAAC. Translated, it gives CASSQELGASQN. The entire CDR3 is CASSQELGASQNTLYF. The chain is built from TRBV2 and TRBJ2-4; 8 positions match TRBD2. The missing CDR3 end, 4 residues past where the read stops, is filled in from the germline J gene. Germline loops: CDR1 LGHNA, CDR2 YSYQKL. The CDR3 is 16 amino acids. V lost 0 bases and J lost 0; bases outside the gene matches: 2.

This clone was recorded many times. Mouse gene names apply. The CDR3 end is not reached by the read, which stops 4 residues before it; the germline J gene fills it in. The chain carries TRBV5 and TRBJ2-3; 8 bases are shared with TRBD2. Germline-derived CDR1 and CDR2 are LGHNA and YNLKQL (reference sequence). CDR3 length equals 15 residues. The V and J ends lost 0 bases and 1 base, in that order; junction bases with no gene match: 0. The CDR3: CASSQEDWGAETLYF. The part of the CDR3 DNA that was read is TGTGCCAGCAGCCAAGAGGACTGGGGTGCAGAA.

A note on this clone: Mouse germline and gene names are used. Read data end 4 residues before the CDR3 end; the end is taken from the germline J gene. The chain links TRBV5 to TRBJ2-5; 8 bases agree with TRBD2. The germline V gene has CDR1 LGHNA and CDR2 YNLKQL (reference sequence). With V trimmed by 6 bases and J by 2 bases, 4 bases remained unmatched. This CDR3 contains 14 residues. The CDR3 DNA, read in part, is TGTGCCAGCAGTATTTGGGGGGGCCAAGAC. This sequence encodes CASSIWGGQD. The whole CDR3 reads CASSIWGGQDTQYF.

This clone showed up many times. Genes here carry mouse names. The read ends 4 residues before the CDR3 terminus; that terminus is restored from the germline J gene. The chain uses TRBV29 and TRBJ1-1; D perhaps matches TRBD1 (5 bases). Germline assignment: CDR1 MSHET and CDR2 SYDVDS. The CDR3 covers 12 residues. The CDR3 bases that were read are TGTGCTAGCAGTTTATCTGGGGGA. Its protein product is CASSLSGG. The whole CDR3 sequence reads CASSLSGGEVFF. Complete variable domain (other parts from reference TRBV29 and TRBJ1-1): DMKVTQMPRYLIKRMGENVLLECGQDMSHETMYWYRQDPGLGLQLIYISYDVDSNSEGDIPKGYRVSRKKREHFSLILDSAKTNQTSVYFCASSLSGGEVFFGKGTRLTVV.

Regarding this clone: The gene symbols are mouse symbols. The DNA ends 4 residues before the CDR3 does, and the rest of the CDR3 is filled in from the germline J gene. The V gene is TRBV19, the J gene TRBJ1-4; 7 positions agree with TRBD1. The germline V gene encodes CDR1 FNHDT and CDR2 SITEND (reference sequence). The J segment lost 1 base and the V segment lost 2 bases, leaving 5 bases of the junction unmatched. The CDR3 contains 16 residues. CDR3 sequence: CASSIHRGNSNERLFF. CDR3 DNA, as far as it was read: TGTGCCAGCAGTATCCACAGGGGTAATTCCAACGAA.

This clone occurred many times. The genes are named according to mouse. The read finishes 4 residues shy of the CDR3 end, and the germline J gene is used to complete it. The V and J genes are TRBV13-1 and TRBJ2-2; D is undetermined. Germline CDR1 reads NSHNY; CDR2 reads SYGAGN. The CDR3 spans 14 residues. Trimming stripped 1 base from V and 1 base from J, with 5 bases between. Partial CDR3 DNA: TGTGCCAGCAGTGATCCCTTAAACACCGGG. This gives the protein CASSDPLNTG. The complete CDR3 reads CASSDPLNTGQLYF.